This entry concerns a single T cell receptor beta chain. No antigen is known for it. This record belongs to a study of CD8 T cells in ankylosing spondylitis. Study results and limitations: From matched ankylosing spondylitis synovial fluid, disease-linked clones were reportedly recovered at significantly enriched levels.

J lost 3 bases, V lost 6 bases, and 9 bases had no gene match. Germline loops: CDR1 KGHSH, CDR2 LQKENI. The CDR3 spans 16 residues. TCRdb itself ran the 5' RACE reads through MiXCR, one entry per CDR3 protein. The sample has under 150,000 distinct CDR3 sequences, around 9.7% seen once. Material for sequencing was blood, either unsorted or a sorted T cell fraction (not recorded which). The clonotype was recovered from a male donor with ankylosing spondylitis or in good health (not recorded which). The rearrangement uses TRBV18 and TRBJ1-1; TRBD1 agrees at 11 bases. The CDR3 region is CASSKDRGLTHTEAFF. Here the CDR3 DNA reads TGTGCCAGCTCCAAGGACAGGGGGCTCACGCACACTGAAGCTTTCTTT.